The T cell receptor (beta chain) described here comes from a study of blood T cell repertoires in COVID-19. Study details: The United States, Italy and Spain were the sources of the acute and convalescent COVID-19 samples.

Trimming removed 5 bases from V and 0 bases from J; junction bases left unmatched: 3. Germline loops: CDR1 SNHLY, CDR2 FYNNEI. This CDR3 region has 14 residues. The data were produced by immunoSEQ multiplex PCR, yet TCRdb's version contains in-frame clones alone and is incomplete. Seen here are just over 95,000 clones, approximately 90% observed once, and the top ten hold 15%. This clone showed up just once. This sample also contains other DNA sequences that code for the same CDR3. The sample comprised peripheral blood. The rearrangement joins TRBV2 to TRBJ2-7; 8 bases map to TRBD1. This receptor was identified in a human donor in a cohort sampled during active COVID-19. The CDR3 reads CASSRDRISYEQYF. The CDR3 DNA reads TGTGCCAGCAGTCGGGACAGGATCTCCTACGAGCAGTACTTC.